This T cell receptor (beta chain) emerged from a study of T cell responses to AZD1222 COVID-19 vaccine. Broader study findings: Regions 160-218 and 743-854 held dominance among vaccine-associated CD4 TCRs, which spanned spike. Seropositive AZD1222 recipients at baseline numbered only five or six.

Method: immunoSEQ multiplex PCR; TCRdb's copy keeps in-frame clones and lacks some. The sample contains approximately 150,000 clones, approximately 91% of which appear only once. Germline assignment: CDR1 SGHNT and CDR2 YYREEE (reference sequence). The CDR3 is made up of 13 amino acids. Trimming removed 0 bases from V and 3 bases from J, with 6 bases in between. Notes on this clone: No antigen is known for it.

The TCR was taken from an adult who received the AZD1222 COVID-19 vaccine. The sequencing here drew on peripheral blood, taken 28 days after the second AZD1222 dose. The chain is built from TRBV5-4 and TRBJ1-1; D remains ambiguous. DNA of the CDR3: TGTGCCAGCAGCTTGGCCTCCGACACTGAAGCTTTCTTT. Residues: CASSLASDTEAFF.